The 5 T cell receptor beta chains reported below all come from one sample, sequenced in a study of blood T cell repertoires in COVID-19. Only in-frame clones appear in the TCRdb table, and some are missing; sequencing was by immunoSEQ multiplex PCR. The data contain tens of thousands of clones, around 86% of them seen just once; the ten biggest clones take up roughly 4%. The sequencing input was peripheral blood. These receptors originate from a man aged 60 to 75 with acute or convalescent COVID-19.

The CDR3 region is CASSVVGDGSQPQHF. CDR3 coding DNA: TGTGCCAGCAGCGTAGTCGGGGATGGGAGTCAGCCCCAGCATTTT. The chain has TRBV9 and TRBJ1-5; D unclear. This CDR3 is built from 15 residues. Trimming pared 0 bases from V and 6 bases from J, leaving 13 bases between. The germline V gene has CDR1 SGDLS and CDR2 YYNGEE. The whole variable domain, remainder taken from reference TRBV9 and TRBJ1-5, is DSGVTQTPKHLITATGQRVTLRCSPRSGDLSVYWYQQSLDQGLQFLIQYYNGEERAKGNILERFSAQQFPDLHSELNLSSLELGDSALYFCASSVVGDGSQPQHFGDGTRLSIL.

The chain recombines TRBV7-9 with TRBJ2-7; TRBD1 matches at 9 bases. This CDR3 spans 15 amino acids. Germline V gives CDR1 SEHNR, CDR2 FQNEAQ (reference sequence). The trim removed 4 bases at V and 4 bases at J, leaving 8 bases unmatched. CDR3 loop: CASSSTGGGRYEQYF. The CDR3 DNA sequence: TGTGCCAGCAGCTCTACAGGGGGCGGACGTTACGAGCAGTACTTC. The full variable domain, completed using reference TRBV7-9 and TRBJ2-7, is DTGVSQNPRHKITKRGQNVTFRCDPISEHNRLYWYRQTLGQGPEFLTYFQNEAQLEKSRLLSDRFSAERPKGSFSTLEIQRTEQGDSAMYLCASSSTGGGRYEQYFGPGTRLTVT.

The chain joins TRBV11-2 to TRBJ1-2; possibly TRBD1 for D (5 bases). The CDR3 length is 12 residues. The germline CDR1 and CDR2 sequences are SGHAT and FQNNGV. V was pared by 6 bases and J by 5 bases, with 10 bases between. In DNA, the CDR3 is TGTGCCAGCAGTCGGGACTTTTATGGCTACACCTTC. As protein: CASSRDFYGYTF.

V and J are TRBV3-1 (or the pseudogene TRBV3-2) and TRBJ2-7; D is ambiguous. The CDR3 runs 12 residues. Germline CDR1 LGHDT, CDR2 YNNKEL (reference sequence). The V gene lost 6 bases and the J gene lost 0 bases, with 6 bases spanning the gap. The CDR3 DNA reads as TGTGCCAGCAGGGGCCTCTCCTACGAGCAGTACTTC. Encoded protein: CASRGLSYEQYF.

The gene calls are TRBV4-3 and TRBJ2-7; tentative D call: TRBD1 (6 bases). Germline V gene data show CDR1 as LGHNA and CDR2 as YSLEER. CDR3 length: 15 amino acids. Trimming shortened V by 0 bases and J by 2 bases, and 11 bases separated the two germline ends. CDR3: CASSQDGAGAYEQYF. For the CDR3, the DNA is TGCGCCAGCAGCCAAGATGGGGCAGGGGCCTACGAGCAGTACTTC.